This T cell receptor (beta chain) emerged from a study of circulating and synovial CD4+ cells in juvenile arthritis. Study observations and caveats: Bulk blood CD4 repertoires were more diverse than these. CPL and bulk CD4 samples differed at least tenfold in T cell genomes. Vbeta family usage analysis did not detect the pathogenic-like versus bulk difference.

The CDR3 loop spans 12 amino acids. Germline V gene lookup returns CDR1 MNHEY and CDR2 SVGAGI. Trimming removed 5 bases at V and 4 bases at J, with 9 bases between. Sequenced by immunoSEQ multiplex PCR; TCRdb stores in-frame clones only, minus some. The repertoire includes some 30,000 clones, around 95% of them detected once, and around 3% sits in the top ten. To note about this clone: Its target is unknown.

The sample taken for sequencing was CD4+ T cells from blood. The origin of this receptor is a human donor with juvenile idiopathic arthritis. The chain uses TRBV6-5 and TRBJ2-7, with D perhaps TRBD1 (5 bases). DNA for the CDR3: TGTGCCAGCAGTGAAACAGGTTACGAGCAGTACTTC. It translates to CASSETGYEQYF.